The entry below describes one T cell receptor beta chain. No antigen is known for it. Losses at the gene ends were 5 bases for V and 4 bases for J; bases not matched to a gene: 9. The V gene's germline CDR1 is MNHEY and CDR2 SVGAGI. The CDR3 sequence is 15 residues long. This record comes from a study of cytomegalovirus exposure and HLA in healthy donors. General study results and limits: Among immune exposure information, only CMV serostatus was available. A list of 150 to 200 TCR beta chains associated with cytomegalovirus was given. Judged likely to be a sequencing artifact was a cluster of highly shared sequence variants.

The primer mix had 60 Vbeta and 13 Jbeta primers. The repertoire was sequenced with immunoSEQ multiplex PCR; TCRdb's copy has only in-frame clones and lacks some. The table has some 110,000 clones, about 76% seen once; the top ten hold 4% to 5.5%. The sequenced material came from PBMCs. The V and J genes are TRBV6-5 and TRBJ1-1, with 8 bases lining up with TRBD1. The clonotype comes from a man aged 25 to 45 in good health and CMV-seropositive. The CDR3 nucleotides read TGTGCCAGCAGTGTACACAGGGGGACCGGCACTGAAGCTTTCTTT. Translating gives CASSVHRGTGTEAFF.